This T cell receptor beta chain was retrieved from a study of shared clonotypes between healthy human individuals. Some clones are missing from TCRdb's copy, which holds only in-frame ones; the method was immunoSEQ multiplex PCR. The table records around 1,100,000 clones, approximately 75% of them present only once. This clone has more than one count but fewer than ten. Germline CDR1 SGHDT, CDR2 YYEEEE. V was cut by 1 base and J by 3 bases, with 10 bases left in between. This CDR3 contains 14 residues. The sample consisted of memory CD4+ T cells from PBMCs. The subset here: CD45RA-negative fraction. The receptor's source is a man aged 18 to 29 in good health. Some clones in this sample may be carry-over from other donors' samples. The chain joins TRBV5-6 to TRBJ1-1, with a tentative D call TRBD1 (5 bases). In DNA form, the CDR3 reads TGTGCCAGCAGCTTGTGGAGCAGGGACACTGAAGCTTTCTTT. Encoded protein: CASSLWSRDTEAFF.